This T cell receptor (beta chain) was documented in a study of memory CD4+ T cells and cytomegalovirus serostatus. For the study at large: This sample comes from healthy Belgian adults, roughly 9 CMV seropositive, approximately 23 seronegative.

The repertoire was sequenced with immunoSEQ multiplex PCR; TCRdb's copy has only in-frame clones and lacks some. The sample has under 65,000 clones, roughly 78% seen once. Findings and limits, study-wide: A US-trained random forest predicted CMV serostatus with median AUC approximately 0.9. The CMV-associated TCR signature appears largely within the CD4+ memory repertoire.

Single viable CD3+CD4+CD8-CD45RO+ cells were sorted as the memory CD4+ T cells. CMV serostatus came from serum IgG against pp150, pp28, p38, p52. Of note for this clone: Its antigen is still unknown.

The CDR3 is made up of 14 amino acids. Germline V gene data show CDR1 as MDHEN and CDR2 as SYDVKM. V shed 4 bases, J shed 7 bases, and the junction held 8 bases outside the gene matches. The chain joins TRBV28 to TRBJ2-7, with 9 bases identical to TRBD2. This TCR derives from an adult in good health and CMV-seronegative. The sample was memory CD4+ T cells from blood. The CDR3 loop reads CASSSGLAGREQYF. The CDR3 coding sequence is TGTGCCAGCAGTTCGGGACTAGCAGGGCGAGAGCAGTACTTC.